Following are 18 T cell receptor beta chains from one sample sequenced in a study of T cell repertoires in cytomegalovirus infection. TCRdb processed the reads anew with MiXCR; each CDR3 protein has one entry. This repertoire shows 200,000 to 300,000 distinct CDR3 sequences, around 9% found once; its top ten account for roughly 16%. Sequences were obtained from PBMCs. The receptor set was obtained from a human donor in good health (CMV status not recorded). Some clones in this sample may be carry-over from other donors' samples.

In this sample, this clonotype turned up many times. CDR3 sequence: CASRRGGGLYNEQFF. The CDR3 DNA reads TGTGCCAGCAGGCGGGGCGGGGGGCTCTACAATGAGCAGTTCTTC. The chain combines TRBV12-3 or TRBV12-4 with TRBJ2-1, with 8 bases matching TRBD2. V dropped 6 bases and J dropped 3; count of bases not matched to a gene: 7. CDR3 length: 15 amino acids.

This clonotype was picked up many times. This sequence joins TRBV14 and TRBJ2-3; possible D gene TRBD2, 5 bases. This CDR3 has 16 amino acids. The V gene's germline CDR1 is SGHDN and CDR2 FVKESK. The V end was cut by 6 bases, the J end by 5 bases, with 21 bases between. CDR3 nucleotides: TGTGCCAGCAGTTCAAGGAGGCAGGCCCTGGGAGATACGCAGTATTTT. Encoded protein: CASSSRRQALGDTQYF.

J is TRBJ1-1 and V is TRBV18, with D uncertain. The CDR3 extends over 14 amino acids. Germline V gene sequence: CDR1 KGHSH, CDR2 LQKENI. V was trimmed by 3 bases and J by 5 bases, leaving 13 bases between them. CDR3 DNA sequence: TGTGCCAGCTCACCTCTTAGGTTTTGGACTGAAGCTTTCTTT. This gives the protein CASSPLRFWTEAFF.

This clonotype has at least ten counts. This chain links TRBV7-2 with TRBJ2-5, with TRBD2 identical over 7 bases. V trimming: 5 bases; J trimming: 5 bases; junction bases outside the gene matches: 5. Germline V CDR1 and CDR2: SGHTA, FQGNSA. This CDR3 contains 13 residues. CDR3 bases: TGTGCCAGCAGCCGGGGACTAACGGAGACCCAGTACTTC. As protein: CASSRGLTETQYF.

This clonotype was counted between two and nine times. The chain joins TRBV7-3 to TRBJ1-2, with D unclear. There are 15 residues in the CDR3. The V gene's germline CDR1 is SGHTA and CDR2 FQGTGA. Between the trimmed V and J ends, which lost 5 bases and 3 bases, there was a span of 16 bases. In DNA, the CDR3 is TGTGCCAGCAGCCCGTCGGCACAGCCCTACTATGGCTACACCTTC. Its translation: CASSPSAQPYYGYTF. The full variable domain, its missing parts supplied by reference TRBV7-3 and TRBJ1-2, is GAGVSQTPSNKVTEKGKYVELRCDPISGHTALYWYRQSLGQGPEFLIYFQGTGAADDSGLPNDRFFAVRPEGSVSTLKIQRTERGDSAVYLCASSPSAQPYYGYTFGSGTRLTVV.

This clonotype came up many times. The CDR3 is CASSQGSFRTQHF. CDR3 coding DNA: TGTGCCAGCAGCCAAGGATCTTTTCGGACCCAGCATTTT. The rearrangement uses TRBV7-2 and TRBJ1-5, with no clear D. Germline V gives CDR1 SGHTA, CDR2 FQGNSA. V dropped 5 bases and J dropped 11 bases, with 16 bases sitting between them. The CDR3 covers 13 residues.

The sample holds many counts of this clonotype. The chain uses TRBV7-2 and TRBJ1-2, with D unclear. Germline V gene data show CDR1 as SGHTA and CDR2 as FQGNSA. The germline V and J ends were trimmed by 5 bases and 4 bases, with 8 bases remaining between them. The CDR3 runs 12 residues. As DNA, the CDR3 is TGTGCCAGCAGCCCCATGGGCTATGGCTACACCTTC. It translates to CASSPMGYGYTF.

This clonotype has a count of ten or more. The genes are TRBV6-6 and TRBJ1-1, with 7 bases matching TRBD1. V gave up 2 bases and J gave up 3 bases; unmatched junction bases: 12. This CDR3 region has 17 residues. CDR1 is MNHNY and CDR2 is SVGAGI in the germline V gene (reference sequence). This CDR3 reads CASSYPRDSGLDTEAFF. The CDR3, as DNA: TGTGCCAGCAGTTACCCTAGGGACAGTGGGTTGGACACTGAAGCTTTCTTT.

The chain uses TRBV20-1 and TRBJ2-7; possibly TRBD2 for D (5 bases). The CDR3 has 15 amino acids. The ends were cut back, 0 bases at V and 3 bases at J, with 15 bases in the middle. Germline V gene sequence: CDR1 DFQATT, CDR2 SNEGSKA (reference sequence). The CDR3 sequence is CSARDPRARGYEQYF. The CDR3 DNA follows: TGCAGTGCTAGAGATCCAAGGGCTCGGGGCTACGAGCAGTACTTC.

This clonotype was observed a few times. CDR3 in amino acids: CASTRSVGGGGDEQFF. CDR3 DNA sequence: TGTGCCAGCACTCGTTCTGTGGGTGGTGGGGGCGATGAGCAGTTCTTC. The rearrangement joins TRBV7-6 to TRBJ2-1; possibly TRBD1 for D (6 bases). The germline CDR1 and CDR2 sequences are SGHVS and FNYEAQ. The CDR3 consists of 16 residues. The V gene lost 7 bases and the J gene lost 8 bases, with 24 bases spanning the gap.

In this sample, this clonotype turned up many times. The rearrangement joins TRBV7-6 to TRBJ2-7, with D possibly matching TRBD2 (6 bases). V dropped 1 base and J dropped 3 bases, with 7 bases sitting between them. There are 13 residues in the CDR3. Germline V gene sequence: CDR1 SGHVS, CDR2 FNYEAQ. CDR3 in DNA: TGTGCCAGCAGCTTAGGCGGGAACTACGAGCAGTACTTC. Its protein is CASSLGGNYEQYF.

This clonotype appeared many times. The chain couples TRBV7-2 to TRBJ2-5; 13 bases are shared with TRBD2. The CDR3 sequence is 17 residues long. The germline gives CDR1 SGHTA, CDR2 FQGNSA. V was pared by 1 base and J by 2 bases, with 4 bases of the junction left unmatched. The CDR3 sequence: CASSLGGLAGVQETQYF. CDR3 sequence (DNA): TGTGCCAGCAGCTTAGGAGGACTAGCGGGGGTACAAGAGACCCAGTACTTC.

This clonotype has a count of ten or more. The chain recombines TRBV7-2 with TRBJ2-3; 9 bases align to TRBD2. The V gene's germline CDR1 is SGHTA and CDR2 FQGNSA. The CDR3 sequence is 16 residues long. V lost 1 base and J lost 5; bases outside the gene matches: 7. The CDR3 DNA sequence: TGTGCCAGCAGCTTAGGAGGCGGGAGGGCCGGAGATACGCAGTATTTT. Its translation is CASSLGGGRAGDTQYF.

This clonotype was observed a single time. This chain uses TRBV6-4 with TRBJ1-2; no reliable D call. The CDR3 sequence is 14 residues long. Germline V lookup: CDR1 MRHNA, CDR2 SNTAGT. V was shortened by 4 bases and J by 8 bases, with 17 bases between the two germline ends. The CDR3 bases are TGTGCCAGCAGTGCTGAGGCCCAGGCGGGGGGCTACACCTTC. It encodes CASSAEAQAGGYTF.

Many counts were recorded for this clonotype. The gene calls are TRBV20-1 and TRBJ2-7; 10 nucleotides line up with TRBD2. CDR3 length: 14 residues. The germline V gene has CDR1 DFQATT and CDR2 SNEGSKA (reference sequence). V trimming: 5 bases; J trimming: 0 bases; junction bases outside the gene matches: 4. CDR3 in amino acids: CSAGRLAGSYEQYF. The CDR3 coding sequence is TGCAGTGCTGGCCGACTAGCGGGCTCCTACGAGCAGTACTTC.

This clonotype was observed many times. The chain is built from TRBV7-2 and TRBJ1-5, with 7 bases matching TRBD1. Germline V lookup: CDR1 SGHTA, CDR2 FQGNSA. Trimming cost V 0 bases and J 5 bases; bases outside gene matches: 10. The CDR3 contains 17 residues. The chain's CDR3 is CASSLAYSGGKHQPQHF. DNA of the CDR3: TGTGCCAGCAGCTTAGCTTACTCAGGGGGTAAACATCAGCCCCAGCATTTT.

The table lists this clonotype with many counts. The chain is built from TRBV7-8 and TRBJ2-3; a possible D gene is TRBD2 (6 bases). There are 14 residues in the CDR3. V gave up 1 base and J gave up 2 bases, with 7 bases separating them. Germline V gene data show CDR1 as SGHVS and CDR2 as FQNEAQ. CDR3 amino acids: CASSLVADTDTQYF. CDR3 in DNA: TGTGCCAGCAGCTTAGTAGCGGACACAGATACGCAGTATTTT.

This clonotype was picked up a small number of times. This chain links TRBV20-1 with TRBJ2-1, with 9 bases aligning to TRBD2. CDR3 length equals 13 residues. The germline V gene encodes CDR1 DFQATT and CDR2 SNEGSKA (reference sequence). V shed 4 bases, J shed 5 bases, and the junction held 3 bases outside the gene matches. The CDR3 sequence: CSAKREAHNEQFF. In DNA, the CDR3 is TGCAGTGCTAAGCGGGAGGCCCACAATGAGCAGTTCTTC.